The 15 T cell receptor beta chains in this list originate from one sample, sequenced in a study of a mutant IDH1 vaccine in newly diagnosed glioma. The time point here: week 23, last vaccination. Every single dose of the vaccine, 300 ug of mutant IDH1 20-mer peptide, came with topical imiquimod. Measured with immunoSEQ multiplex PCR; TCRdb has only the in-frame clones, and not every one. The sample holds tens of thousands of clones, approximately 80% seen once. These receptors have no known antigen. This specimen was PBMCs, taken from a glioma patient whose treatment included an IDH1 peptide vaccine. These receptors all come from a man aged 35-49 years with glioma.

The chain is built from TRBV29-1 and TRBJ2-6; D is ambiguous. The CDR3 covers 12 residues. Germline lookup yields CDR1 SQVTM and CDR2 ANQGSEA. The V end lost 7 bases, the J end lost 1 base, and 5 bases lay between the germline ends. The CDR3 DNA sequence: TGCAGCGCCGGTTCTGGGGCCAACGTCCTGACTTTC. Encoded protein: CSAGSGANVLTF.

The rearrangement links TRBV27 to TRBJ2-3, with TRBD2 matching 9 bases. With 2 bases clipped from V and 4 bases from J, the junction kept 4 bases outside the gene matches. This CDR3 region has 15 residues. Germline-derived CDR1 and CDR2 are MNHEY and SMNVEV (reference sequence). The CDR3 DNA follows: TGTGCCAGCAGTTTACAAGCGGGGGGCGCAGATACGCAGTATTTT. Its translation is CASSLQAGGADTQYF.

This sequence joins TRBV6-1 and TRBJ1-4; D unresolved. Trimming removed 2 bases at V and 5 bases at J, with 9 bases between. Germline loops: CDR1 MNHNS, CDR2 SASEGT. This CDR3 is built from 14 residues. CDR3: CASSEFPPNEKLFF. CDR3 in DNA: TGTGCCAGCAGTGAATTTCCACCAAATGAAAAACTGTTTTTT.

The gene calls are TRBV27 and TRBJ1-2; the D is unclear. Looked up from germline, CDR1 is MNHEY and CDR2 is SMNVEV (reference sequence). The CDR3 has 14 amino acids. Trimming left V 4 bases short and J 5 bases short, with 14 bases between. The DNA of the CDR3 is TGTGCCAGCAGTTCGGACGCAGTGCGGTATGGCTACACCTTC. This sequence encodes CASSSDAVRYGYTF.

The chain has TRBV6-5 and TRBJ1-5; tentative D call: TRBD1 (5 bases). The CDR3 consists of 13 residues. V was cut by 6 bases and J by 2 bases, with 8 bases left in between. Germline CDR1 is MNHEY and CDR2 is SVGAGI. CDR3 sequence: CASSRDGNQPQHF. The CDR3 coding sequence is TGTGCCAGCAGCCGGGACGGCAATCAGCCCCAGCATTTT.

The chain links TRBV7-9 to TRBJ2-7, with 7 bases aligning to TRBD1. V was pared by 5 bases and J by 0 bases, with 10 bases of the junction left unmatched. Per the germline V gene, CDR1 is SEHNR and CDR2 is FQNEAQ (reference sequence). The CDR3 runs 16 residues. In DNA, the CDR3 is TGTGCCAGCAGCGCCTCCGGGACAGCAGACTCCTACGAGCAGTACTTC. It is translated as CASSASGTADSYEQYF.

This rearrangement joins TRBV19 to TRBJ1-1; the match to TRBD1 covers 11 bases. Germline V gives CDR1 LNHDA, CDR2 SQIVND (reference sequence). Unmatched junction bases numbered 3, after V lost 6 bases and J lost 3 bases. CDR3 length: 14 amino acids. Written as DNA, the CDR3 is TGTGCCAGTAGAAGGGACAGGGGGTACACTGAAGCTTTCTTT. The encoded protein is CASRRDRGYTEAFF.

The rearrangement joins TRBV19 to TRBJ1-5; TRBD1 matches 7 bases. J gave up 5 bases and V 6 bases, and 10 bases lay outside the gene matches. The germline gives CDR1 LNHDA, CDR2 SQIVND (reference sequence). This CDR3 contains 15 residues. The DNA for the CDR3 is TGTGCCAGTAGCAATCGACAGGGCCGGGATCAGCCCCAGCATTTT. Translating gives CASSNRQGRDQPQHF.

The gene calls are TRBV7-9 and TRBJ2-3, with 10 bases lining up with TRBD2. The CDR3 length is 16 residues. Germline V gene lookup returns CDR1 SEHNR and CDR2 FQNEAQ (reference sequence). V was pared by 3 bases and J by 5 bases, with 8 bases of the junction left unmatched. CDR3: CASSLGLAGVGDTQYF. CDR3 DNA sequence: TGTGCCAGCAGCTTGGGCCTAGCGGGGGTTGGAGATACGCAGTATTTT.

This clone was seen a handful of times. The genes are TRBV11-2 and TRBJ1-1; 9 nucleotides line up with TRBD1. From germline, CDR1 is SGHAT and CDR2 FQNNGV. V lost 4 bases, J lost 11 bases, and 8 bases stayed unmatched. CDR3 length equals 13 residues. The DNA of the CDR3 is TGTGCCAGCAGCTCGGACAGGGGTGGGGGTGCTTTCTTT. As protein: CASSSDRGGGAFF.

This clone was seen a single time. This rearrangement joins TRBV9 to TRBJ1-2; TRBD1 is a possible D gene (6 bases). CDR1 is SGDLS and CDR2 is YYNGEE in the germline V gene. CDR3 size: 17 residues. Trimming shortened V by 3 bases and J by 4 bases, and 22 bases separated the two germline ends. The CDR3 sequence is CASSAWGADSLPYGYTF. The CDR3 region has the DNA TGTGCCAGCAGCGCCTGGGGGGCGGACAGTCTTCCCTATGGCTACACCTTC. Together with reference TRBV9 and TRBJ1-2, the CDR3 gives the full variable domain: DSGVTQTPKHLITATGQRVTLRCSPRSGDLSVYWYQQSLDQGLQFLIQYYNGEERAKGNILERFSAQQFPDLHSELNLSSLELGDSALYFCASSAWGADSLPYGYTFGSGTRLTVV.

In nucleotides, the CDR3 is TGTGCCAGCAGCCTGGGAGTCACTCTGGGGGCCAACGTCCTGACTTTC. The encoded protein is CASSLGVTLGANVLTF. This rearrangement joins TRBV7-2 to TRBJ2-6; the D gene is possibly TRBD2 (5 bases). This CDR3 has 16 amino acids. The V end was cut by 5 bases, the J end by 4 bases, with 15 bases between. Germline CDR1 and CDR2: SGHTA and FQGNSA.

The genes are TRBV19 and TRBJ1-5, with 7 bases matching TRBD1. The CDR3 consists of 16 residues. V shed 5 bases and J 7 bases; nucleotides not matched to a gene: 14. CDR1 LNHDA and CDR2 SQIVND come from the germline V gene (reference sequence). The CDR3 sequence: CASSPGQARATQPQHF. In DNA form, the CDR3 reads TGTGCCAGTAGTCCAGGACAGGCCCGGGCTACACAGCCCCAGCATTTT.

CDR3 protein: CASSLRTGVSGNTIYF. CDR3 sequence (DNA): TGTGCCAGCAGCTTACGAACAGGCGTCTCTGGAAACACCATATATTTT. The V gene is TRBV7-9, the J gene TRBJ1-3, with D tentatively TRBD1 (5 bases). V was clipped by 2 bases and J by 0 bases, with 11 bases between them. The CDR3 contains 16 residues. The germline gives CDR1 SEHNR, CDR2 FQNEAQ (reference sequence).

The CDR3: CASRTNTGELFF. Here the CDR3 DNA reads TGTGCCAGCAGGACAAACACCGGGGAGCTGTTTTTT. The genes are TRBV6-1 and TRBJ2-2; no definite D call. This CDR3 is built from 12 residues. V was trimmed by 6 bases and J by 2 bases, leaving 4 bases between them. Germline assignment: CDR1 MNHNS and CDR2 SASEGT.